The table lists the clone carrying this T cell receptor beta chain with a few counts. Its target is unknown. The sample comes from a study of T cells in Graves' hyperthyroidism and ophthalmopathy. Study results and limitations: The model identified upcoming ophthalmopathy a median approximately six months ahead of onset. Ophthalmopathy stood apart from stable hyperthyroidism in a 13 V-J model.

In germline, CDR1 is SGHNT, CDR2 YENEEA. With V trimmed by 5 bases and J by 0 bases, 10 bases remained unmatched. CDR3 size: 18 residues. TCR beta CDR3 region amplification was performed from RNA transcripts. Carried out on the TCR CDR3, a first-round RT-PCR used the HTBI primer set. TCRdb used MiXCR to reprocess the multiplex PCR reads, holding one entry per CDR3 protein. The table includes almost 600,000 distinct CDR3 sequences, approximately 15% detected once. Hyperthyroidism in the patients, aged 18 to 65, was newly diagnosed and under 2 months in duration. A patient was excluded if there was uncontrolled infection, other autoimmune disease, pregnancy or lactation.

Sequenced material: blood. This chain joins TRBV11-3 and TRBJ2-1, with 10 bases that match TRBD2. The sequence came from a woman between 25 and 40 years old with Graves' hyperthyroidism that later progressed to Graves' ophthalmopathy. CDR3: CASSTQREGSLSYNEQFF. CDR3 DNA sequence: TGTGCCAGCAGCACTCAGCGGGAGGGGTCCCTCTCCTACAATGAGCAGTTCTTC.